This TCR beta chain was obtained from a study of response to subunit inactivated influenza vaccine. Study-level findings and limits: A suggestion made by the authors is that each seasonal influenza vaccination recruits few new T cells.

The germline V gene encodes CDR1 MNHEY and CDR2 SVGEGT. CDR3 size: 16 residues. Trimming left V 2 bases short and J 5 bases short, with 18 bases between. Notes on this clonotype: No antigen is known for it.

TCRdb re-derived calls from the RT-PCR reads in MiXCR, one entry per CDR3 protein. The sample consists of 450,000 to 700,000 distinct CDR3 sequences, approximately 15% of them appearing once. The sequencing here drew on PBMCs from blood, taken less than 13 days after vaccination. The origin of this receptor is a man between 50 and 59 years old who received an inactivated influenza vaccine. This rearrangement joins TRBV6-2 or TRBV6-3 to TRBJ2-5, with D possibly TRBD2 on 5 matching bases. The CDR3 spells CASSYPAWEQRETQYF. In nucleotides, the CDR3 is TGTGCCAGCAGTTACCCGGCCTGGGAACAGCGGGAGACCCAGTACTTC.